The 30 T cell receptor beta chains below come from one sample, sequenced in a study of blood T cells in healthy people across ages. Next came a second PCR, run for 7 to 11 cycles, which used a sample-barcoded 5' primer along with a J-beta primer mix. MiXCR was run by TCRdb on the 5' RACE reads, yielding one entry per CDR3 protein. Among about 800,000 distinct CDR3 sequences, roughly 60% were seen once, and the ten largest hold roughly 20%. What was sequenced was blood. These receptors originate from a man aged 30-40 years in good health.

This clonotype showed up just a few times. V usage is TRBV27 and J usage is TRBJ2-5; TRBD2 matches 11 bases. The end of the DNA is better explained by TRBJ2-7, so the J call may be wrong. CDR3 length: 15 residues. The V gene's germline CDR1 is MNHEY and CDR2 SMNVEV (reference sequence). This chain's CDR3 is CASSPTSGRRYEQYF. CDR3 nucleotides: TGTGCCAGCAGTCCCACTAGCGGGAGAAGGTACGAGCAGTACTTC.

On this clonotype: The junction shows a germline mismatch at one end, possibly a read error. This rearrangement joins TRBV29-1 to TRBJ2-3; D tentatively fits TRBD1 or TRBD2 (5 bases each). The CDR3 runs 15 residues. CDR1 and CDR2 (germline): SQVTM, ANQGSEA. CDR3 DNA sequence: TGCAACGTTGAGGACTCAGGGTGGGCCACAGATACGCAGTATTTT. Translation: CNVEDSGWATDTQYF.

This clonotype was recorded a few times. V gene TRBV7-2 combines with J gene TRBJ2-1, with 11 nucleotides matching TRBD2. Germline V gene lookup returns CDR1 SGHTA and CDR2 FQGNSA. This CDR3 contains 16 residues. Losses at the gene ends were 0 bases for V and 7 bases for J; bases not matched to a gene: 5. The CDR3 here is CASSLAGTSGVNEQFF. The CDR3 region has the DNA TGTGCCAGCAGCTTAGCTGGGACTAGCGGCGTGAATGAGCAGTTCTTC. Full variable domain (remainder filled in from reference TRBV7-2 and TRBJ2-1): GAGVSQSPSNKVTEKGKDVELRCDPISGHTALYWYRQSLGQGLEFLIYFQGNSAPDKSGLPSDRFSAERTGGSVSTLTIQRTQQEDSAVYLCASSLAGTSGVNEQFFGPGTRLTVL.

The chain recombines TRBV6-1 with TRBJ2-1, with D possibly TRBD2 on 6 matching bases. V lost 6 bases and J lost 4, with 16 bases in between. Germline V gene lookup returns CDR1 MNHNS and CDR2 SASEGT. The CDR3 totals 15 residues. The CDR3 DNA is TGTGCCAGCAGGGCGGGGCTCCTGCGATACAATGAGCAGTTCTTC. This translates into CASRAGLLRYNEQFF.

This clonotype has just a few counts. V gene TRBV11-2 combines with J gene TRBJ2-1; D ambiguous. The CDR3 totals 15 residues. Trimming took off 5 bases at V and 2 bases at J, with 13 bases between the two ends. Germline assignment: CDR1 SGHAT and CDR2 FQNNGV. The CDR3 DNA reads TGTGCCAGCAGCCCAATGATCCAAGCCTACAATGAGCAGTTCTTC. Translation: CASSPMIQAYNEQFF.

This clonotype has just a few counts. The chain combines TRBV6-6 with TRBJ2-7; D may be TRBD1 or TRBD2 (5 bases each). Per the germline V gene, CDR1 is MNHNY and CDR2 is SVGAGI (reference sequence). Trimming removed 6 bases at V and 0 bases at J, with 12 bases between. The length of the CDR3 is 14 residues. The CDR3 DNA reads TGTGCCAGCAGGGGACCGGGGAGCTCCTACGAGCAGTACTTC. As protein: CASRGPGSSYEQYF.

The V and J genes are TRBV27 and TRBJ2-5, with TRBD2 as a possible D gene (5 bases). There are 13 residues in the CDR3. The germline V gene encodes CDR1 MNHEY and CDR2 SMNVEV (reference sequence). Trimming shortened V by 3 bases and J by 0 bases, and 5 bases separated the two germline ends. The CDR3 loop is CASSLRDQETQYF. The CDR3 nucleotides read TGTGCCAGCAGTTTGAGGGACCAAGAGACCCAGTACTTC.

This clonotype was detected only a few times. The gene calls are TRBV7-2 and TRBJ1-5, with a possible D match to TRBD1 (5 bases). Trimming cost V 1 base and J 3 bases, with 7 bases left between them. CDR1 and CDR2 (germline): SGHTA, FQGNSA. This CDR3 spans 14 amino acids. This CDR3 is CASSLGQYNQPQHF. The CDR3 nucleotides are TGTGCCAGCAGCTTAGGACAGTACAATCAGCCCCAGCATTTT.

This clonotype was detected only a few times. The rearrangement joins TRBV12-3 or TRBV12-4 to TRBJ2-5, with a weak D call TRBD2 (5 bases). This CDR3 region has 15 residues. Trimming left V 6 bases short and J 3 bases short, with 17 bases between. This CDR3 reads CASSNLARAEETQYF. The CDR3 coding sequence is TGTGCCAGCAGCAATCTAGCTCGGGCGGAAGAGACCCAGTACTTC.

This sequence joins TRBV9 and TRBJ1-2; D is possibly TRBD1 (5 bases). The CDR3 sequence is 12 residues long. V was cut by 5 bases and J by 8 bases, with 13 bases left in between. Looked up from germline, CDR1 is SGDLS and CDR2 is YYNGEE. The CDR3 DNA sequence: TGTGCCAGCAGACTCCAGGGAGGCGGCTACACCTTC. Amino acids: CASRLQGGGYTF.

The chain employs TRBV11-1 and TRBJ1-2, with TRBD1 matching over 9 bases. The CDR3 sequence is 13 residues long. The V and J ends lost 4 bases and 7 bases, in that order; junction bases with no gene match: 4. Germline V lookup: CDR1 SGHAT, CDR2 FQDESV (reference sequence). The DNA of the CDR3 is TGTGCCAGCAGCTGGGACAGGGAAAGTGGCTACACCTTC. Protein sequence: CASSWDRESGYTF.

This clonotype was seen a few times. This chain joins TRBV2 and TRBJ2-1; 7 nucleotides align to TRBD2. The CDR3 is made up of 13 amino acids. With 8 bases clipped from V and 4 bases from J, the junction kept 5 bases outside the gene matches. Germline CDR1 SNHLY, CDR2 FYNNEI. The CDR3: CASGLAAYNEQFF. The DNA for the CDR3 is TGTGCCAGCGGGCTAGCGGCATACAATGAGCAGTTCTTC.

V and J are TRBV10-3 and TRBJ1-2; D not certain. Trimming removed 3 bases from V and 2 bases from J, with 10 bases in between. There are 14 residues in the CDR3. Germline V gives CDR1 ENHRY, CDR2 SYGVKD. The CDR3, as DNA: TGTGCCATCAGTGACTCCACAACAAACTATGGCTACACCTTC. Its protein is CAISDSTTNYGYTF.

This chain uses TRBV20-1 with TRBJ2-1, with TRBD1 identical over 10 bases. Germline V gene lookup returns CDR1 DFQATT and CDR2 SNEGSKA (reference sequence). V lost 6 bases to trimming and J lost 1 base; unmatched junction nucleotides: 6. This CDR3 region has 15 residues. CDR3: CSAGGTGASYNEQFF. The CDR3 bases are TGCAGTGCGGGGGGGACAGGGGCTTCCTACAATGAGCAGTTCTTC.

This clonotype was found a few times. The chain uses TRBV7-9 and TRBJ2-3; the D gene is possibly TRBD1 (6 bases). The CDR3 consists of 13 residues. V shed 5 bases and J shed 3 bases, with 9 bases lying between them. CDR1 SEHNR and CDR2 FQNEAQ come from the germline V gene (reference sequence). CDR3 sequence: CASSQQGTDTQYF. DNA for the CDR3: TGTGCCAGCAGCCAACAGGGAACAGATACGCAGTATTTT.

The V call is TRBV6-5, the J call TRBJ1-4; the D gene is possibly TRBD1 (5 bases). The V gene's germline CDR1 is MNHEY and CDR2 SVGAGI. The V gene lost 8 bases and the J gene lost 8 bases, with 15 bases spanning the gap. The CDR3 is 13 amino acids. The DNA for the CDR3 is TGTGCCAGCGCCGGGACGTGGAAGGAAAAACTGTTTTTT. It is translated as CASAGTWKEKLFF.

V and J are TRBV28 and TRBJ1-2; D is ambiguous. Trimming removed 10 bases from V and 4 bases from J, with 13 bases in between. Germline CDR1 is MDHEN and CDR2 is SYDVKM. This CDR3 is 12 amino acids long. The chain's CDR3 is CATLSIIYGYTF. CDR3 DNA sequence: TGTGCCACCCTTAGCATTATCTATGGCTACACCTTC.

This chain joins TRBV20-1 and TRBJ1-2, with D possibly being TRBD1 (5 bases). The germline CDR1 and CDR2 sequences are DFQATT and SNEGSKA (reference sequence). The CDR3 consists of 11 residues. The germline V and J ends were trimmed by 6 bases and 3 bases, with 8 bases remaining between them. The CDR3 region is CSATVYYGYTF. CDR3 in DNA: TGCAGTGCGACAGTATACTATGGCTACACCTTC.

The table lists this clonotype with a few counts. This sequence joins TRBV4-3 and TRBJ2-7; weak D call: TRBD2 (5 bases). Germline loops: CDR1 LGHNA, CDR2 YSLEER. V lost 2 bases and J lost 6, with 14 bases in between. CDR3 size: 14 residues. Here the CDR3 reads CASSQRKASLEQYF. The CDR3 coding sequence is TGCGCCAGCAGCCAACGAAAGGCTAGCCTCGAGCAGTACTTC.

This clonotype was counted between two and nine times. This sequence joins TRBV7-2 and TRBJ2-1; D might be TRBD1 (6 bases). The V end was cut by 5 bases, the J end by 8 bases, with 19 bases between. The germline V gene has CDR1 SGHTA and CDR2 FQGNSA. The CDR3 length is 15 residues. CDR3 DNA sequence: TGTGCCAGCAGCCCAGGGGCGGGTGTAGTCGATGAGCAGTTCTTC. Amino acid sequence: CASSPGAGVVDEQFF.

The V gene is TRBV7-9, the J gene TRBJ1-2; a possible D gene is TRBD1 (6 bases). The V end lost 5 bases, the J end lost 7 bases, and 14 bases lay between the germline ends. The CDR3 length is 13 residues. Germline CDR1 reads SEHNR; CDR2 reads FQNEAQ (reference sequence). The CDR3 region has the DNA TGTGCCAGCAGCGCACAGGGAGAGGCTGGCTACACCTTC. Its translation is CASSAQGEAGYTF.

The CDR3 sequence: CASSQTGMGGSGYGYTF. The CDR3 DNA reads TGCGCCAGCAGCCAGACAGGGATGGGCGGGTCTGGCTATGGCTACACCTTC. This rearrangement joins TRBV4-3 to TRBJ1-2; 7 bases fit TRBD1. CDR3 length: 17 residues. With V trimmed by 3 bases and J by 4 bases, 14 bases remained unmatched. The V gene's germline CDR1 is LGHNA and CDR2 YSLEER.

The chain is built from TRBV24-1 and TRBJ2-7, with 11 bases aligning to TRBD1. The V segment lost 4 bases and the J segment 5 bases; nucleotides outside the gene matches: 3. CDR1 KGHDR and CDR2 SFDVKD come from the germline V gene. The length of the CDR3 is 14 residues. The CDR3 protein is CATSEGDRGNEQYF. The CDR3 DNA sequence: TGTGCCACCAGTGAAGGGGACAGGGGGAACGAGCAGTACTTC.

The DNA for the CDR3 is TGTGCCAGCAGTTACGTAGCGGGAGGGCGCTACAATGAGCAGTTCTTC. Translating gives CASSYVAGGRYNEQFF. V is TRBV6-5 and J is TRBJ2-1; 11 bases are shared with TRBD2. This CDR3 spans 16 amino acids. Germline assignment: CDR1 MNHEY and CDR2 SVGAGI. Losses at the gene ends were 2 bases for V and 3 bases for J; bases not matched to a gene: 3.

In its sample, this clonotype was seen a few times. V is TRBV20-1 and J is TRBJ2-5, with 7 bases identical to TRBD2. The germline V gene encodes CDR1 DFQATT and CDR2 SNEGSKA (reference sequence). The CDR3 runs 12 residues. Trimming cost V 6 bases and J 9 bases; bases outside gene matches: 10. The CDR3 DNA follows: TGCAGTGCCTCCGGGACTAAAATGTCCCAGTACTTC. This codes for CSASGTKMSQYF.

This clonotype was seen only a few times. The CDR3 DNA follows: TGCAGTGCAGATGAGGGGTACGAGCAGTACTTC. Its translation is CSADEGYEQYF. The rearrangement uses TRBV20-1 and TRBJ2-4, with D perhaps given as TRBD1 or TRBD2 (5 bases each). The DNA matches TRBJ2-7 better at its end, which makes the J call doubtful. The CDR3 runs 11 residues. Germline values: CDR1 DFQATT, CDR2 SNEGSKA (reference sequence).

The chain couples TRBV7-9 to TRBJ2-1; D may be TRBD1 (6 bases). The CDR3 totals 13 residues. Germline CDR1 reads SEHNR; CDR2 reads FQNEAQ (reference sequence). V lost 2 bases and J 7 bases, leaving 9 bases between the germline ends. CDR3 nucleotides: TGTGCCAGCAGCTTACAGGGGATTAATGAGCAGTTCTTC. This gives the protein CASSLQGINEQFF.

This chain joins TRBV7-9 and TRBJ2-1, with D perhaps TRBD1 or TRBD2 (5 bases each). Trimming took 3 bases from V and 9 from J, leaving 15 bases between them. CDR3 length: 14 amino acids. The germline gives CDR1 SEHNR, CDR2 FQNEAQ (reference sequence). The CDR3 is CASSFLGARGEQFF. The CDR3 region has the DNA TGTGCCAGCAGCTTCTTAGGGGCCCGGGGTGAGCAGTTCTTC.

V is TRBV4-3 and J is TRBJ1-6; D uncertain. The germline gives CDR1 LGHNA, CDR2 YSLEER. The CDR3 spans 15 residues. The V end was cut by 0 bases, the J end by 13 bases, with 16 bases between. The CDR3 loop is CASSQDIARQEPLHF. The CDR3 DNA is TGCGCCAGCAGCCAAGATATCGCCCGCCAAGAGCCCCTCCACTTT.

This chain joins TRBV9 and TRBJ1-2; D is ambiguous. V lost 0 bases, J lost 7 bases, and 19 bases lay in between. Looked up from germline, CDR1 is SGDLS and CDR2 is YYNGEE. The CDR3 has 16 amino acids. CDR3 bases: TGTGCCAGCAGCGTAGAGGCAGATCCGGCTATCGGTGGCTACACCTTC. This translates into CASSVEADPAIGGYTF.